The rows below give T cell receptor beta chains drawn from one sample of a study of T-cell memory formation after mild COVID-19. MiXCR, run by TCRdb on the 5' RACE reads, gives a single entry per CDR3 protein. Counted here are tens of thousands of distinct CDR3 sequences, around a quarter occurring once; the ten biggest clones make up under 55%. Material for sequencing was PBMCs or a T cell subset sorted from them (not recorded which). These TCRs come from a young man who had mild COVID-19 (a few samples of this study predate the infection). Cell type and time point are not known. Both conserved end residues are part of each CDR3. Fields, in order: CDR3 protein, CDR3 DNA, J gene, clone size, V gene, D gene. A D gene is named only where the DNA matches it firmly. The size of a clone is reported for some rows only, either as once, few or many, or as a class for expanded clones.

CSVEGREAFF	TGCAGCGTTGAAGGGCGGGAAGCTTTCTTT	TRBJ1-1	.	TRBV29-1	.
CASSFRVPTEAFF	TGTGCCAGCAGTTTTCGGGTACCGACTGAAGCTTTCTTT	TRBJ1-1	.	TRBV12-3/TRBV12-4	.
CASSQTLTVYNEQFF	TGTGCCAGCAGCCAGACCCTGACAGTGTACAATGAGCAGTTCTTC	TRBJ2-1	.	TRBV3-1	.
CASSPLAGVITEAFF	TGCGCCAGCAGCCCCCTGGCAGGGGTAATCACTGAAGCTTTCTTT	TRBJ1-1	few	TRBV4-1	.
CASTPTPQTQYF	TGTGCCAGCACTCCCACCCCCCAGACCCAGTACTTC	TRBJ2-5	.	TRBV6-6	.
CATGGGTGAYEQYF	TGTGCCACCGGAGGTGGGACAGGGGCCTACGAGCAGTACTTC	TRBJ2-7	.	TRBV12-5	TRBD1
CASSAIWEAGELFF	TGTGCCAGCAGTGCCATTTGGGAGGCCGGGGAGCTGTTTTTT	TRBJ2-2	few	TRBV7-8	.
CASTSLRGEKLFF	TGTGCCAGCACAAGTCTTCGGGGTGAAAAACTGTTTTTT	TRBJ1-4	.	TRBV27	.
CATSRLNEQFF	TGTGCCACCAGCAGACTTAATGAGCAGTTCTTC	TRBJ2-1	few	TRBV15	.
CASSRTEQGSGSYTF	TGTGCCAGCAGCAGAACGGAACAGGGGTCAGGAAGCTACACCTTC	TRBJ1-2	few	TRBV7-9	TRBD1
CASSPSGRRGVETQYF	TGTGCCAGCAGCCCCTCGGGACGGCGCGGTGTGGAGACCCAGTACTTC	TRBJ2-5	few	TRBV9	.
CASSSGHNPYNEQFF	TGCGCCAGCAGCTCGGGACATAATCCCTACAATGAGCAGTTCTTC	TRBJ2-1	.	TRBV5-1	.
CASSLGRTGPWEQYF	TGTGCCAGCAGCTTGGGTAGGACAGGGCCGTGGGAGCAGTACTTC	TRBJ2-7	few	TRBV5-5	TRBD1
CASSLEPGPHTEAFF	TGTGCCAGCAGCTTAGAGCCGGGACCCCACACTGAAGCTTTCTTT	TRBJ1-1	.	TRBV7-6	.
CASSVYPGPETQYF	TGTGCCAGCAGCGTATACCCGGGCCCCGAGACCCAGTACTTC	TRBJ2-5	few	TRBV9	.
CATRSLASPSTDTQYF	TGTGCCACCAGATCTCTAGCGTCCCCTTCCACAGATACGCAGTATTTT	TRBJ2-3	.	TRBV15	.
CASSLAASYHGYTF	TGTGCCAGCAGTTTAGCGGCGTCTTACCATGGCTACACCTTC	TRBJ1-2	few	TRBV12-3/TRBV12-4	.
CASSGGQSTEAFF	TGTGCCAGCTCCGGAGGGCAAAGCACTGAAGCTTTTTTT	TRBJ1-1	few	TRBV6-5	.
CASSQADSADWTDTQYF	TGCGCCAGCAGCCAAGCGGATAGTGCGGACTGGACAGATACGCAGTATTTT	TRBJ2-3	.	TRBV4-1	.
CASSMGPSTEAFF	TGTGCCAGTAGTATGGGTCCCTCCACTGAAGCTTTCTTT	TRBJ1-1	.	TRBV19	.
CASSFRAPAGQYF	TGTGCCAGCAGTTTCAGGGCGCCCGCCGGGCAGTATTTT	TRBJ2-3	.	TRBV28	.
CASGDGRADSGNTIYF	TGTGCCAGCGGCGACGGTCGGGCCGACTCTGGAAACACCATATATTTT	TRBJ1-3	.	TRBV7-9	.
CASSRPPWEQETQYF	TGTGCCAGCAGCCGACCCCCCTGGGAGCAAGAGACCCAGTACTTC	TRBJ2-5	.	TRBV5-5	.
CASSSQRGGQETQYF	TGCGCCAGCAGCAGTCAACGCGGGGGTCAAGAGACCCAGTACTTC	TRBJ2-5	.	TRBV4-3	TRBD2